This T cell receptor (beta chain) is drawn from a study of response to subunit inactivated influenza vaccine. TCRdb re-analysed the RT-PCR reads in MiXCR, keeping a single row per CDR3 protein. The sample carries around 580,000 distinct CDR3 sequences, roughly 15% recorded once. The CDR3 runs to 16 residues. Germline V lookup: CDR1 MNHNS, CDR2 SASEGT. The V gene end was trimmed by 2 bases and the J gene end by 3 bases; junction bases not matched to a gene: 8. Overall study findings and caveats: Few additional T cells are recruited per seasonal influenza vaccination, authors suggested.

This clonotype was observed a handful of times. Its antigen is not known. Here the sequenced sample was PBMCs from blood, taken about 12 days after vaccination. This clonotype was sampled from a man aged 50-60 years who received an inactivated influenza vaccine. The V call is TRBV6-1, the J call TRBJ2-3; 7 nucleotides match TRBD1. The CDR3 coding sequence is TGTGCCAGCAGTGAAAATCCAGGGGGTGGGACAGATACGCAGTATTTT. Translating it yields CASSENPGGGTDTQYF.